Shown below are 22 T cell receptor beta chains from a single sample sequenced in a study of T cell repertoires in cytomegalovirus infection. TCRdb ran MiXCR on the reads and lists one entry per CDR3 protein. The data show about 740,000 distinct CDR3 sequences, roughly 36% seen once. The specimen sequenced was PBMCs. The receptors originated from a human donor in good health (CMV status not recorded). Some clones in this sample may be carry-over from other donors' samples.

This chain uses TRBV4-1 with TRBJ2-5; TRBD1 might be the D (5 bases). Germline CDR1 MGHRA, CDR2 YSYEKL. This CDR3 is 14 amino acids long. The ends were cut back, 2 bases at V and 1 base at J, with 8 bases in the middle. The CDR3 loop reads CASSQFTGQETQYF. Written as DNA, the CDR3 is TGCGCCAGCAGCCAATTTACAGGCCAAGAGACCCAGTACTTC.

This sequence joins TRBV19 and TRBJ2-1; D may correspond to TRBD1 or TRBD2 (5 bases each). With 3 bases removed from V and 9 bases from J, the gap between germline ends came to 9 bases. Germline V lookup: CDR1 LNHDA, CDR2 SQIVND (reference sequence). The CDR3 runs to 12 residues. Here the CDR3 reads CASSIFGGEQFF. The CDR3 coding sequence is TGTGCCAGTAGTATCTTTGGGGGTGAGCAGTTCTTC.

This chain links TRBV10-3 with TRBJ2-2; no definite D call. The CDR3 has 12 residues. Germline V gene data show CDR1 as ENHRY and CDR2 as SYGVKD. V was trimmed by 4 bases and J by 5 bases, leaving 5 bases between them. This CDR3 reads CAISVLTGELFF. The CDR3, as DNA: TGTGCCATCAGTGTTCTGACCGGGGAGCTGTTTTTT.

This clonotype was counted at least ten times. This chain joins TRBV7-6 and TRBJ1-2; D possibly corresponds to TRBD1 (5 bases). Germline V gene lookup returns CDR1 SGHVS and CDR2 FNYEAQ. The V gene lost 0 bases and the J gene lost 2 bases, with 7 bases spanning the gap. The CDR3 has 14 amino acids. CDR3 nucleotides: TGTGCCAGCAGCTTAGCGGGGCCAAACTATGGCTACACCTTC. This codes for CASSLAGPNYGYTF. The full variable domain, with the rest looked up from reference TRBV7-6 and TRBJ1-2, is GAGVSQSPRYKVTKRGQDVALRCDPISGHVSLYWYRQALGQGPEFLTYFNYEAQQDKSGLPNDRFSAERPEGSISTLTIQRTEQRDSAMYRCASSLAGPNYGYTFGSGTRLTVV.

A remark on this clonotype: A clone one base away is much larger, so this may be a read error. The missing conserved phenylalanine or tryptophan at the end of this CDR3 makes a read error likely. V and J are TRBV7-2 and TRBJ2-7, with 9 positions matching TRBD2. V shed 3 bases and J 2 bases; nucleotides not matched to a gene: 11. The CDR3 consists of 17 residues. CDR1 is SGHTA, CDR2 FQGNSA, per germline. The CDR3: CASSLGGSGRMPYEQYS. The CDR3 DNA is TGTGCCAGCAGCTTGGGGGGAAGCGGGAGGATGCCCTACGAGCAGTACTCC.

V gene TRBV7-2 combines with J gene TRBJ2-7, with D maybe TRBD2 (5 bases). Trimming shortened V by 4 bases and J by 3 bases, and 16 bases separated the two germline ends. In germline, CDR1 is SGHTA, CDR2 FQGNSA. CDR3 length equals 15 residues. CDR3 amino acids: CASSYQGGIGYEQYF. The DNA for the CDR3 is TGTGCCAGCAGCTACCAAGGAGGTATCGGCTACGAGCAGTACTTC. Combining the CDR3 with reference TRBV7-2 and TRBJ2-7 gives the whole variable domain GAGVSQSPSNKVTEKGKDVELRCDPISGHTALYWYRQSLGQGLEFLIYFQGNSAPDKSGLPSDRFSAERTGGSVSTLTIQRTQQEDSAVYLCASSYQGGIGYEQYFGPGTRLTVT.

V gene TRBV14 combines with J gene TRBJ1-6, with D maybe TRBD1 (6 bases). The V gene lost 3 bases and the J gene lost 9 bases, with 9 bases spanning the gap. Germline assignment: CDR1 SGHDN and CDR2 FVKESK. The CDR3 has 13 residues. The CDR3 is CASSHRGRSPLHF. CDR3 sequence (DNA): TGTGCCAGCAGCCACAGGGGACGTTCACCCCTCCACTTT.

This clonotype was detected a few times. The V gene is TRBV28, the J gene TRBJ1-1; D is unclear. The CDR3 spans 11 residues. V was shortened by 10 bases and J by 5 bases, with 11 bases between the two germline ends. Germline-derived CDR1 and CDR2 are MDHEN and SYDVKM. DNA for the CDR3: TGTGCCACTCAAGACCCGACTGAAGCTTTCTTT. It is translated as CATQDPTEAFF.

This clonotype turned up a few times. This chain connects TRBV7-6 to TRBJ2-5; D remains ambiguous. Per the germline V gene, CDR1 is SGHVS and CDR2 is FNYEAQ. There are 14 residues in the CDR3. Deletions cut 0 bases from V and 1 base from J, with 6 bases between. The CDR3 is CASSLAFLQETQYF. CDR3 in DNA: TGTGCCAGCAGCTTAGCATTTCTCCAAGAGACCCAGTACTTC.

The table lists this clonotype with many counts. The V call is TRBV7-9, the J call TRBJ2-1; D remains ambiguous. V was pared by 5 bases and J by 9 bases, with 20 bases between. The CDR3 has 15 amino acids. Looked up from germline, CDR1 is SEHNR and CDR2 is FQNEAQ (reference sequence). The CDR3 bases are TGTGCCAGCAGCCTCTGGACCACCAGAGAAGGTGAGCAGTTCTTC. This encodes CASSLWTTREGEQFF.

CDR3 region: CASRTSRDRGYEQYF. The CDR3 DNA sequence: TGTGCCAGCAGAACAAGCCGGGACAGGGGATACGAGCAGTACTTC. The chain couples TRBV6-1 to TRBJ2-7; 10 bases are shared with TRBD1. With 6 bases clipped from V and 4 bases from J, the junction kept 9 bases outside the gene matches. Germline V lookup: CDR1 MNHNS, CDR2 SASEGT. The CDR3 length is 15 residues.

This chain joins TRBV20-1 and TRBJ2-1; 9 bases align to TRBD1. V lost 1 base to trimming and J lost 4 bases; unmatched junction nucleotides: 5. The CDR3 has 15 residues. Germline V lookup: CDR1 DFQATT, CDR2 SNEGSKA (reference sequence). CDR3 residues: CSARGDRESYNEQFF. The CDR3 DNA sequence: TGCAGTGCTAGAGGGGACAGGGAGAGTTACAATGAGCAGTTCTTC.

Details on this clonotype: This may be a read error: a much more frequent sequence differs by one nucleotide. This rearrangement joins TRBV7-4 to TRBJ2-1; D possibly corresponds to TRBD2 (5 bases). The CDR3 sequence is 12 residues long. The germline V gene encodes CDR1 SGHVT and CDR2 SQSDAQ. V lost 5 bases and J 12 bases, leaving 14 bases between the germline ends. CDR3 in DNA: TGTGCCAGCAGCCCGCTGGAGGTTCCGCAGTTCTTC. Translation: CASSPLEVPQFF.

This sequence joins TRBV7-2 and TRBJ1-4, with a possible D match to TRBD1 (6 bases). The germline gives CDR1 SGHTA, CDR2 FQGNSA. The CDR3 covers 15 residues. V shed 7 bases and J shed 8 bases, with 20 bases lying between them. The CDR3 sequence is CASTKGGGGWEKLFF. CDR3 bases: TGTGCCAGCACTAAGGGCGGGGGCGGTTGGGAAAAACTGTTTTTT.

This chain links TRBV28 with TRBJ1-1; D ambiguous. The CDR3 sequence is 12 residues long. The V end lost 6 bases, the J end lost 5 bases, and 10 bases lay between the germline ends. CDR1 is MDHEN, CDR2 SYDVKM, per germline. The CDR3 DNA reads as TGTGCCAGCAGGGGAAGAGTGACTGAAGCTTTCTTT. This codes for CASRGRVTEAFF. The whole variable domain, remainder taken from reference TRBV28 and TRBJ1-1, is DVKVTQSSRYLVKRTGEKVFLECVQDMDHENMFWYRQDPGLGLRLIYFSYDVKMKEKGDIPEGYSVSREKKERFSLILESASTNQTSMYLCASRGRVTEAFFGQGTRLTVV.

The V and J genes are TRBV15 and TRBJ2-6; D tentatively reads TRBD1 or TRBD2 (6 bases each). CDR1 is LNHNV, CDR2 YYDKDF, per germline (reference sequence). The CDR3 covers 16 residues. The germline V and J ends were trimmed by 3 bases and 0 bases, with 9 bases remaining between them. The DNA for the CDR3 is TGTGCCACCAGCAGGGGGGGCAACTCTGGGGCCAACGTCCTGACTTTC. It encodes CATSRGGNSGANVLTF.

The table lists this clonotype with many counts. This chain connects TRBV7-8 to TRBJ2-2; TRBD2 matches 11 bases. Per the germline V gene, CDR1 is SGHVS and CDR2 is FQNEAQ. This CDR3 region has 18 residues. The V segment lost 7 bases and the J segment 1 base; nucleotides outside the gene matches: 11. The CDR3 loop is CASNAGTSGPMNTGELFF. CDR3 nucleotides: TGTGCCAGCAACGCTGGGACTAGCGGTCCAATGAACACCGGGGAGCTGTTTTTT.

The CDR3 DNA reads TGTGCCACCAGTGACTTTGGGACCAACACCGGGGAGCTGTTTTTT. The encoded protein is CATSDFGTNTGELFF. The chain joins TRBV24-1 to TRBJ2-2; TRBD1 or TRBD2 may be the D gene (5 bases each). Germline CDR1 and CDR2: KGHDR and SFDVKD. This CDR3 has 15 amino acids. V was pared by 4 bases and J by 2 bases, with 10 bases between.

A few counts support this clonotype. The CDR3 sequence: CASSWGQGSEQYF. The CDR3 nucleotides read TGTGCCAGCAGCTGGGGACAGGGGAGCGAGCAGTACTTC. The chain combines TRBV5-5 with TRBJ2-7, with 10 bases that match TRBD1. Losses at the gene ends were 3 bases for V and 6 bases for J; bases not matched to a gene: 3. This CDR3 has 13 amino acids. Germline loops: CDR1 SGHKS, CDR2 YYEKEE (reference sequence). The full variable domain, in which reference TRBV5-5 and TRBJ2-7 provide the parts outside the CDR3, is DAGVTQSPTHLIKTRGQQVTLRCSPISGHKSVSWYQQVLGQGPQFIFQYYEKEERGRGNFPDRFSARQFPNYSSELNVNALLLGDSALYLCASSWGQGSEQYFGPGTRLTVT.

This chain uses TRBV28 with TRBJ2-1; D possibly matches TRBD1 or TRBD2 (5 bases each). There are 15 residues in the CDR3. Germline V lookup: CDR1 MDHEN, CDR2 SYDVKM. V lost 6 bases to trimming and J lost 4 bases, with 16 bases between them. For the CDR3, the DNA is TGTGCCAGCAGATATGGGACCGGATCTTACAATGAGCAGTTCTTC. Encoded protein: CASRYGTGSYNEQFF.

Comments on this clonotype: A much larger clone differs from this one at a single base, so this may be a read error. V is TRBV29-1 and J is TRBJ2-3; 13 bases are a match to TRBD2. Trimming cost V 5 bases and J 6 bases; bases outside gene matches: 2. There are 13 residues in the CDR3. Germline values: CDR1 SQVTM, CDR2 ANQGSEA. DNA for the CDR3: TGCAGCGTTCAGACTAGCGGGAGGGATACGCAGTATTTT. Protein: CSVQTSGRDTQYF.

This clonotype was recorded a few times. The chain combines TRBV12-3 or TRBV12-4 with TRBJ1-6, with 9 bases identical to TRBD1. V was clipped by 5 bases and J by 17 bases; unmatched bases: 10. The CDR3 loop spans 13 amino acids. Written as DNA, the CDR3 is TGTGCCAGCAGTCAACAGGGGGCTGGAAAGTTCCACTTT. It codes for CASSQQGAGKFHF.